This passage covers 11 T cell receptor beta chains from one sample sequenced in a study of cytomegalovirus exposure and HLA in healthy donors. Vbeta (60) and Jbeta (13) primers were used in the PCR. The repertoire was sequenced with immunoSEQ multiplex PCR; TCRdb's copy has only in-frame clones and lacks some. The sample holds around 120,000 clones; roughly 80% are singletons and the top ten take approximately 0.22%. The sequenced sample consisted of PBMCs. These receptors were taken from a man in his fifties in good health and CMV-seronegative.

The gene calls are TRBV6-5 and TRBJ1-2; D remains ambiguous. Germline loops: CDR1 MNHEY, CDR2 SVGAGI. The CDR3 spans 13 residues. V was cut by 8 bases and J by 6 bases, with 16 bases left in between. The CDR3 protein is CASSRLGANGYTF. The CDR3 nucleotides read TGTGCCAGCTCCAGGTTGGGAGCCAATGGCTACACCTTC.

This sequence joins TRBV7-2 and TRBJ2-6; weak D call: TRBD1 (5 bases). V lost 1 base, J lost 0 bases, and 13 bases lay in between. The germline V gene has CDR1 SGHTA and CDR2 FQGNSA. The CDR3 is 18 amino acids. Here the CDR3 DNA reads TGTGCCAGCAGCTTAGAGTTGGGCAGGGTCTCTGGGGCCAACGTCCTGACTTTC. It yields the protein CASSLELGRVSGANVLTF.

The rearrangement uses TRBV5-4 and TRBJ2-2; possible D gene TRBD2, 5 bases. CDR3 length: 15 residues. The V and J ends lost 0 bases and 3 bases respectively, with 9 bases between them. The germline V gene has CDR1 SGHNT and CDR2 YYREEE (reference sequence). The CDR3 bases are TGTGCCAGCAGCTTGGTCCGGGGTGACACCGGGGAGCTGTTTTTT. Protein: CASSLVRGDTGELFF.

J is TRBJ1-2 and V is TRBV9, with a weak D call TRBD1 (6 bases). Per germline, CDR1 SGDLS and CDR2 YYNGEE. V was trimmed by 4 bases and J by 3 bases, leaving 16 bases between them. The length of the CDR3 is 15 residues. The CDR3 sequence is CASSTHREPDYGYTF. In nucleotides, the CDR3 is TGTGCCAGCAGCACACACAGGGAGCCCGACTATGGCTACACCTTC.

This clone was recorded a few times. A read error may account for a junction end that differs from germline. The chain has TRBV7-8 and TRBJ2-1; D remains unclear. This CDR3 has 12 amino acids. In germline, CDR1 is SGHVS, CDR2 FQNEAQ. The CDR3 region has the DNA TGTGCCAGCAGCTTTGCTAGGAATGTGCAGTTCTTC. Amino acid sequence: CASSFARNVQFF.

V usage is TRBV5-6 and J usage is TRBJ2-1; 8 bases match TRBD2. There are 16 residues in the CDR3. The V gene end was trimmed by 0 bases and the J gene end by 3 bases; junction bases not matched to a gene: 5. Germline V gene data show CDR1 as SGHDT and CDR2 as YYEEEE. CDR3 region: CASSLGILAVYNEQFF. The DNA of the CDR3 is TGTGCCAGCAGCTTGGGAATACTAGCGGTCTACAATGAGCAGTTCTTC.

The chain recombines TRBV7-2 with TRBJ2-7; tentative D call: TRBD2 (6 bases). The V end was cut by 6 bases, the J end by 0 bases, with 12 bases between. The CDR3 covers 14 residues. Germline lookup yields CDR1 SGHTA and CDR2 FQGNSA. The CDR3 is CASRNPGSSYEQYF. The CDR3 coding sequence is TGTGCCAGCAGGAACCCCGGGAGCTCCTACGAGCAGTACTTC.

This chain links TRBV18 with TRBJ2-7, with 7 bases aligning to TRBD1. The germline CDR1 and CDR2 sequences are KGHSH and LQKENI. After removal of 3 bases from V and 6 bases from J, the junction contained 5 bases not matched to a gene. The CDR3 is made up of 13 amino acids. The CDR3 sequence is CASSPGQPFEQYF. CDR3 nucleotide sequence: TGTGCCAGCTCACCGGGACAGCCTTTCGAGCAGTACTTC. The entire variable domain, with the rest obtained from reference TRBV18 and TRBJ2-7, is as follows: NAGVMQNPRHLVRRRGQEARLRCSPMKGHSHVYWYRQLPEEGLKFMVYLQKENIIDESGMPKERFSAEFPKEGPSILRIQQVVRGDSAAYFCASSPGQPFEQYFGPGTRLTVT.

The rearrangement links TRBV6-1 to TRBJ2-7; 10 nucleotides align to TRBD2. V trimming: 4 bases; J trimming: 4 bases; junction bases outside the gene matches: 13. The V gene's germline CDR1 is MNHNS and CDR2 SASEGT. The CDR3 extends over 17 amino acids. The CDR3 DNA reads TGTGCCAGCAGTGGGGGGGGGAGCGGGGGGGTCTTTTACGAGCAGTACTTC. This encodes CASSGGGSGGVFYEQYF.

The chain uses TRBV15 and TRBJ1-2; no reliable D call. The V and J ends lost 0 bases and 0 bases respectively, with 11 bases between them. CDR1 is LNHNV, CDR2 YYDKDF, per germline (reference sequence). CDR3 length: 16 residues. The CDR3 here is CATSRDHVQANYGYTF. Here the CDR3 DNA reads TGTGCCACCAGCAGAGATCACGTCCAGGCTAACTATGGCTACACCTTC.

This sequence joins TRBV7-2 and TRBJ2-1, with 13 positions matching TRBD2. The V and J ends lost 1 base and 7 bases, in that order; junction bases with no gene match: 4. Germline assignment: CDR1 SGHTA and CDR2 FQGNSA. This CDR3 comprises 16 residues. The chain's CDR3 is CASSLVLAGGSNEQFF. Here the CDR3 DNA reads TGTGCCAGCAGCTTAGTACTAGCGGGAGGGTCGAATGAGCAGTTCTTC.